What follows are 24 T cell receptor beta chains derived from one specimen sequenced in a study of tumor-infiltrating lymphocytes in primary liver carcinoma. Constant-region priming of around 530 ng total RNA yielded TCR beta cDNA. ARM-PCR was slightly modified, and three nested multiplex PCR rounds with it gave rise to the TCR beta libraries. In the first two PCR rounds, TRBV1-TRBV30 forward primers were paired with a C-beta reverse primer, and each round lasted approximately 9 cycles. A single record per CDR3 protein comes from TCRdb applying MiXCR to the multiplex PCR reads. This sample carries fewer than 80,000 distinct CDR3 sequences, under 75% of them seen once, and the ten largest clones take more than 25%. Without any cell sorting, about 19-31 mg of bulk tissue yielded co-extracted RNA and DNA. Input material: tumor-adjacent normal liver tissue. These receptors were collected from a man aged 35 to 55 with primary liver carcinoma and hepatitis B virus infection.

The chain carries TRBV20-1 and TRBJ2-7; D remains unclear. The CDR3 sequence is 11 residues long. CDR1 is DFQATT and CDR2 is SNEGSKA in the germline V gene (reference sequence). V lost 3 bases, J lost 7 bases, and 10 bases lay in between. The CDR3 DNA reads as TGCAGTGCTAGTTTCACCCAAGAGCAGTACTTC. This codes for CSASFTQEQYF.

There are a few counts of this clonotype. A single base separates this from a much larger clone, so it may be a read error. V and J are TRBV5-1 and TRBJ2-7; D is possibly TRBD1 or TRBD2 (5 bases each). This CDR3 has 14 residues. From germline, CDR1 is SGHRS and CDR2 YFSETQ. The CDR3 is CASSFGALENEQHF. CDR3 DNA sequence: TGCGCCAGCAGCTTCGGGGCCTTAGAAAACGAGCAGCACTTC.

Of note for this clonotype: This may be a read error, as it is one base from a much larger clone. The V gene is TRBV11-2, the J gene TRBJ1-2; TRBD1 matches at 7 bases. Germline V CDR1 and CDR2: SGHAT, FQNNGV. The CDR3 runs to 13 residues. Trimming at V came to 5 bases and at J to 4 bases, leaving 4 bases not matched to a gene. The CDR3 loop reads CASSMDRSYGYTF. DNA of the CDR3: TGTGCCAGCAGCATGGACAGGAGCTATGGCTACACCTTC. The full variable domain, its missing parts supplied by reference TRBV11-2 and TRBJ1-2, is EAGVAQSPRYKIIEKRQSVAFWCNPISGHATLYWYQQILGQGPKLLIQFQNNGVVDDSQLPKDRFSAERLKGVDSTLKIQPAKLEDSAVYLCASSMDRSYGYTFGSGTRLTVV.

This chain links TRBV5-1 with TRBJ2-5; D is undetermined. The CDR3 totals 15 residues. Germline loops: CDR1 SGHRS, CDR2 YFSETQ. The V gene lost 8 bases and the J gene lost 1 base, with 18 bases spanning the gap. The CDR3: CASSLRPLGQETQYF. Here the CDR3 DNA reads TGCGCCAGTAGCCTACGACCCCTTGGCCAAGAGACCCAGTACTTC. The full variable domain, completed using reference TRBV5-1 and TRBJ2-5, is KAGVTQTPRYLIKTRGQQVTLSCSPISGHRSVSWYQQTPGQGLQFLFEYFSETQRNKGNFPGRFSGRQFSNSRSEMNVSTLELGDSALYLCASSLRPLGQETQYFGPGTRLLVL.

As to this clonotype: A read error is likely, as this CDR3 ends without the conserved phenylalanine or tryptophan. The gene calls are TRBV4-2 and TRBJ2-1; 9 nucleotides agree with TRBD2. Germline V CDR1 and CDR2: LGHNA, YNFKEQ. V was clipped by 3 bases and J by 6 bases; unmatched bases: 9. CDR3 size: 16 residues. The CDR3 is CASSQEPGLASNEQFV. The CDR3 nucleotides read TGTGCCAGCAGCCAGGAACCAGGACTAGCGAGCAATGAGCAGTTCGTC.

For this clonotype: In this CDR3 the conserved last residue, phenylalanine or tryptophan, is missing, so a read error is likely. The gene calls are TRBV4-1 and TRBJ2-6, with D perhaps matching TRBD1 (5 bases). The CDR3 runs to 18 residues. The V end was cut by 3 bases, the J end by 0 bases, with 15 bases between. Germline V gives CDR1 MGHRA, CDR2 YSYEKL. CDR3 protein: CASSQTRTGRSGANVLTI. CDR3 sequence (DNA): TGCGCCAGCAGCCAGACCCGCACAGGCCGCTCTGGGGCCAACGTCCTGACTATC.

As to this clonotype: This could be a read error, since a much larger clone is one nucleotide away. The J gene is TRBJ2-1, the V gene TRBV6-1, with 7 positions matching TRBD2. Per the germline V gene, CDR1 is MNHNS and CDR2 is SASEGT. The CDR3 loop spans 15 amino acids. The J segment lost 5 bases and the V segment lost 8 bases, leaving 12 bases of the junction unmatched. CDR3 nucleotide sequence: TGTGCCAGCGGTAAGGGACTACGAACCCACAATGAGCAGTTCTTC. Translated, it gives CASGKGLRTHNEQFF.

This chain links TRBV10-3 with TRBJ2-3; 8 bases agree with TRBD2. V was clipped by 10 bases and J by 2 bases; unmatched bases: 17. The CDR3 extends over 17 amino acids. Germline loops: CDR1 ENHRY, CDR2 SYGVKD. CDR3 residues: CATSHSKTSELTDTQYF. As DNA, the CDR3 is TGTGCCACCAGCCATTCAAAGACTAGCGAGCTCACAGATACGCAGTATTTT.

V is TRBV4-1 and J is TRBJ2-1; no clear D. V lost 7 bases and J lost 9, with 22 bases in between. The CDR3 covers 15 residues. CDR1 is MGHRA and CDR2 is YSYEKL in the germline V gene. CDR3 coding DNA: TGCGCCAGCAACCCGCTCGGTAACAACAATAGTGAGCAGTTCTTC. This encodes CASNPLGNNNSEQFF.

DNA of the CDR3: TGCGCCAGCAGCACCCTACGTAGCGGGATAGCGAATGAGCAGTTCTTC. This encodes CASSTLRSGIANEQFF. The genes are TRBV10-2 and TRBJ2-1; 8 positions agree with TRBD2. Trimming removed 6 bases from V and 7 bases from J; junction bases left unmatched: 14. Germline-derived CDR1 and CDR2 are WSHSY and SAAADI. CDR3 length equals 16 residues.

On this clonotype: This could be a read error, since a much larger clone is one nucleotide away. This rearrangement joins TRBV7-9 to TRBJ2-7, with D unresolved. This CDR3 comprises 11 residues. V dropped 1 base and J dropped 9 bases, with 7 bases sitting between them. Germline V gives CDR1 SEHNR, CDR2 FQNEAQ (reference sequence). In DNA, the CDR3 is TGTGCCAGCAGCTTAGGCCCCGTGCAGTACTTC. Amino acids: CASSLGPVQYF.

The chain combines TRBV18 with TRBJ2-7, with a weak D call TRBD1 (6 bases). The CDR3 has 15 residues. V was shortened by 0 bases and J by 6 bases, with 15 bases between the two germline ends. Per germline, CDR1 KGHSH and CDR2 LQKENI. CDR3: CASSPPAGASSEQYF. For the CDR3, the DNA is TGTGCCAGCTCACCACCGGCAGGGGCTTCCAGCGAGCAGTACTTC.

The count of this clonotype is one. V and J are TRBV6-5 and TRBJ2-1; D unclear. Trimming left V 11 bases short and J 7 bases short, with 12 bases between. Germline values: CDR1 MNHEY, CDR2 SVGAGI. The CDR3 is made up of 11 amino acids. CDR3 nucleotides: TGTGCCGGCATCCAGCGAAATGAGCAGTTCTTC. It encodes CAGIQRNEQFF.

A note on this clonotype: This may come from a read error, since a much larger clone is one base off. The chain employs TRBV5-1 and TRBJ2-1, with TRBD1 matching over 12 bases. V shed 4 bases, J shed 9 bases, and the junction held 8 bases outside the gene matches. CDR1 is SGHRS, CDR2 YFSETQ, per germline. The CDR3 is 15 residues long. The CDR3 region has the DNA TGCGCCAGCAGCCTCGGGACAGGGGGCATCGGTGAGCAGTTCTTC. This translates into CASSLGTGGIGEQFF.

As concerns this clonotype: This may come from a read error, since a much larger clone is one base off. This chain links TRBV25-1 with TRBJ2-7, with TRBD1 matching over 8 bases. This CDR3 is built from 16 residues. Per the germline V gene, CDR1 is MGHDK and CDR2 is SYGVNS. For the CDR3, the DNA is TGTGCCAGCATTGAACCCGGACAGGGAAAGATCTACGAGCAGTACTTC. Translated, it gives CASIEPGQGKIYEQYF.

A note on this clonotype: The junction differs from germline at one of its ends, possibly a read error. The chain has TRBV11-2 and TRBJ2-7, with D tentatively TRBD1 (6 bases). Germline V gene sequence: CDR1 SGHAT, CDR2 FQNNGV. The CDR3 loop spans 14 amino acids. The CDR3 loop is CVSRFGGRGYGQYF. For the CDR3, the DNA is TGTGTCAGCAGGTTTGGTGGCAGGGGCTACGGGCAGTACTTC.

This clonotype has only a few counts. At one end, the junction sequence differs from germline, possibly due to a read error. The V and J genes are TRBV14 and TRBJ2-1, with 7 bases identical to TRBD1. CDR1 and CDR2 (germline): SGHDN, FVKESK. The CDR3 covers 17 residues. The CDR3 loop is CASNQEGQGTVYNVQFF. CDR3 sequence (DNA): TGTGCCAGCAACCAAGAGGGTCAGGGGACAGTGTACAATGTGCAGTTCTTC.

In the case of this clonotype: Relative to the germline gene, one junction end is altered; a read error may explain this. This sequence joins TRBV28 and TRBJ2-7; 12 bases agree with TRBD2. Germline V gene data show CDR1 as MDHEN and CDR2 as SYDVKM. The CDR3 has 15 amino acids. CDR3 in amino acids: CVSSSGTSGYNEQYF. The DNA of the CDR3 is TGTGTCAGCAGTTCCGGGACTAGCGGGTACAACGAGCAGTACTTC.

This chain connects TRBV29-1 to TRBJ2-1; D call uncertain. Germline loops: CDR1 SQVTM, CDR2 ANQGSEA. The CDR3 has 15 amino acids. Deletions cut 6 bases from V and 6 bases from J, with 21 bases between. The CDR3 region is CSVGLSRANTNEQFF. The CDR3 coding sequence is TGCAGCGTCGGTCTTTCTAGGGCCAATACCAATGAGCAGTTCTTC.

The rearrangement joins TRBV4-2 to TRBJ1-2; the D gene is possibly TRBD1 (6 bases). Trimming shortened V by 4 bases and J by 1 base, and 19 bases separated the two germline ends. This CDR3 contains 17 residues. Germline V gene lookup returns CDR1 LGHNA and CDR2 YNFKEQ. The CDR3 sequence: CASSLETAQGFNYGYTF. The CDR3 coding sequence is TGTGCCAGCAGCCTAGAAACCGCCCAGGGGTTTAACTATGGCTACACCTTC.

On this clonotype itself: The junction and the germline gene differ at one end; a read error may be behind it. The chain couples TRBV6-2 or TRBV6-3 to TRBJ2-1, with 9 positions matching TRBD2. The CDR3 has 14 amino acids. Germline loops: CDR1 MNHEY, CDR2 SVGEGT. CDR3 loop: CASSGTSYYNEQFF. The CDR3 nucleotides are TGTGCCAGCAGCGGGACTAGCTATTACAATGAGCAATTCTTC.

The rearrangement uses TRBV11-2 and TRBJ2-5; D remains unclear. This CDR3 spans 13 amino acids. Germline V gene lookup returns CDR1 SGHAT and CDR2 FQNNGV. CDR3 sequence: CISNFNTQETQYF. In DNA, the CDR3 is TGTATCAGCAACTTTAATACCCAAGAGACCCAGTACTTC.

With respect to this clonotype: A much larger clone lies a single base off, so this may be a read error. The chain has TRBV5-6 and TRBJ2-1; tentative D call: TRBD1 (6 bases). Between the trimmed V and J ends, which lost 1 base and 12 bases, there was a span of 20 bases. The germline CDR1 and CDR2 sequences are SGHDT and YYEEEE. CDR3 size: 15 residues. The CDR3 region is CASSLTSGEVHVQFF. The CDR3 region has the DNA TGTGCCAGCAGCTTGACGTCAGGGGAAGTGCATGTGCAGTTCTTC.

The table lists this clonotype with many counts. The chain is built from TRBV5-4 and TRBJ1-5, with a possible D match to TRBD1 (5 bases). Germline CDR1 and CDR2: SGHNT and YYREEE (reference sequence). With 2 bases removed from V and 2 bases from J, the gap between germline ends came to 14 bases. The CDR3 is 16 amino acids. In DNA form, the CDR3 reads TGTGCCAGCAGCTTAGGAGGGAGGGGTGGCAATCAGCCCCAGCATTTT. It codes for CASSLGGRGGNQPQHF.